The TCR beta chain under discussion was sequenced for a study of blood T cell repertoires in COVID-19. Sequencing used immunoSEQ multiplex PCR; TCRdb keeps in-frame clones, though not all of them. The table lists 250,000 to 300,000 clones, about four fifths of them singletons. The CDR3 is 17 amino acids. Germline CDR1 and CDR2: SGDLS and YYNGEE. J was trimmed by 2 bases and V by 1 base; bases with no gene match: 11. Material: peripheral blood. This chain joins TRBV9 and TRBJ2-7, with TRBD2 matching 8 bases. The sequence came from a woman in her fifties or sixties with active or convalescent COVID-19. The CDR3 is CASSVSSSGGVTYEQYF. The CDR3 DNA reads TGTGCCAGCAGCGTAAGTTCCTCGGGAGGGGTAACCTACGAGCAGTACTTC.